A selection of T cell receptor beta chains follows, all from one sample in a study of shared clonotypes between healthy human individuals. Here immunoSEQ multiplex PCR was the method, and the copy in TCRdb shows in-frame clones only, minus some. The table records 300,000 to 400,000 clones, roughly 70% of them present only once. Sample: memory CD4+ T cells sorted from blood. The receptors shown here come from a man aged 25-45 years in good health. Both conserved end residues are part of each CDR3. The D gene is left open where the match is weak. Rows may omit the clone size; those that give it use once, few, many or a size class.

v_call	clone_size	d_call	j_call	cdr3_nt	cdr3_aa
TRBV7-3	medium-sized	.	TRBJ1-1	TGTGCCACTTCGAGGGAGGGATTGAACACTGAAGCTTTCTTT	CATSREGLNTEAFF
TRBV6-5	.	.	TRBJ2-5	TGTGCCAGCAGTTACTCGGGGGACGGGCGTTTGACCCAGTACTTC	CASSYSGDGRLTQYF
TRBV4-1	.	.	TRBJ1-5	TGCGCCAGCAGCCAAGGGGTTAGTCAGCCCCAGCATTTT	CASSQGVSQPQHF
TRBV30	.	.	TRBJ1-1	TGTGCCTGGAGTCGATTTCCCAGGGGCAAAAACACTGAAGCTTTCTTT	CAWSRFPRGKNTEAFF
TRBV28	.	TRBD2	TRBJ2-7	TGTGCCAGCACCGGACTAGCGGACGCTCGAGGGAAACAGTACTTC	CASTGLADARGKQYF
TRBV7-8	.	.	TRBJ2-5	TGTGCCAGCAGCTTAGCGATGGAGACCCAGTACTTC	CASSLAMETQYF
TRBV27	.	.	TRBJ2-1	TGTGCCAGCAGTAGGGCCTGGGGCACCCGAGACTACAATGAGCAGTTCTTC	CASSRAWGTRDYNEQFF
TRBV9	.	.	TRBJ2-3	TGTGCCAGCAGCGCCGCGACTGGCTCTAGCACAGATACGCAGTATTTT	CASSAATGSSTDTQYF
TRBV19	.	.	TRBJ2-1	TGTGCCAGTAGCCGGGACCAGAGCTCCTACAATGAGCAGTTCTTC	CASSRDQSSYNEQFF
TRBV11-2	.	TRBD1	TRBJ2-2	TGTGCCAGCAGTCGTCCGGGACAGGGGAACACCGGGGAGCTGTTTTTT	CASSRPGQGNTGELFF
TRBV10-3	.	TRBD1	TRBJ2-1	TGTGCCATCAGAGACACCGGACAGGGGGGCGACAATGAGCAGTTCTTC	CAIRDTGQGGDNEQFF
TRBV2	once	.	TRBJ1-2	TGTGCCAGCAGCCCGTCTGTGAGTGGCTACACCTTC	CASSPSVSGYTF
TRBV6-4	.	TRBD1	TRBJ2-1	TGTGCCAGCAGTGCAACGGGACAGGGGGCGGATGAGCAGTTCTTC	CASSATGQGADEQFF
TRBV10-3	.	.	TRBJ2-1	TGTGCCATCAGGACTGCTTACAATGAGCAGTTCTTC	CAIRTAYNEQFF
TRBV7-9	.	TRBD1	TRBJ2-1	TGTGCCAGCAGCCCAGGACAGGGATGGGTCAATGAGCAGTTCTTC	CASSPGQGWVNEQFF
TRBV18	.	TRBD1	TRBJ2-6	TGTGCCAGCTCACCGTATACAGGGGACTCTGGGGCCAACGTCCTGACTTTC	CASSPYTGDSGANVLTF
TRBV6-1	.	.	TRBJ1-5	TGTGCCAGCAGTACCAGGGAGGGGGATCAGCCCCAGCATTTT	CASSTREGDQPQHF
TRBV7-9	.	.	TRBJ1-1	TGTGCCAGCAGCTTCTCGGGGCAAGGCACTGAAGCTTTCTTT	CASSFSGQGTEAFF
TRBV19	.	TRBD2	TRBJ2-1	TGTGCCAGCGGGAGGGCCTACAATGAGCAGTTCTTC	CASGRAYNEQFF
TRBV29-1	.	.	TRBJ2-7	TGCAGCGTTGGTAGTCTAGCCTACGAGCAGTACTTC	CSVGSLAYEQYF
TRBV5-1	.	TRBD1	TRBJ1-5	TGCGCCAGCACCCCTTCAGGGGGAGGTCAGCCCCAGCATTTT	CASTPSGGGQPQHF
TRBV5-1	.	.	TRBJ1-1	TGCGCCAGCAGCTCCAGAATCTTGGGGGACACTGAAGCTTTCTTT	CASSSRILGDTEAFF
TRBV6-6	.	.	TRBJ2-7	TGTGCCAGCAGTACCGGGACTGGCGAGCAGTACTTC	CASSTGTGEQYF
TRBV6-5	.	.	TRBJ2-3	TGTGCCACCTCCCAGGGAAATACGCAGTATTTT	CATSQGNTQYF
TRBV7-2	.	TRBD2	TRBJ2-7	TGTGCCAGCAGTGCACCGGGACTAGCGGCTAGCTCCTACGAGCAGTACTTC	CASSAPGLAASSYEQYF
TRBV27	.	.	TRBJ2-6	TGTGCCAGCAGTTCACCCATCTCTGGGGCCAACGTCCTGACTTTC	CASSSPISGANVLTF